This T cell receptor (beta chain) derives from a study of CD8+ T cells in alopecia areata. Separation by sorting yielded CD4+ and CD8+ T cells from PBMCs. Regarding the study as a whole: Although TCR sharing was seen in mice, sharing across patients was less clear, possibly for HLA-related reasons. Normal skin's resident alphabeta T cells are also sequenced in scalp samples.

Extraction and reverse transcription of RNA yielded cDNA as the sequencing template. Method: immunoSEQ multiplex PCR; TCRdb's copy keeps in-frame clones and lacks some. Of 100,000 to 150,000 clones in the sample, 45% to 50% were seen once. This clone was counted only a few times. Antigen specificity is unknown. This sequence originates from a human donor with alopecia areata. The specimen was NKG2D-low CD8+ T cells sorted from blood.

This CDR3 reads CASSQERFYSYNEQFF. In DNA form, the CDR3 reads TGTGCCAGCAGCCAAGAGAGATTTTACTCCTACAATGAGCAGTTCTTC. V usage is TRBV14 and J usage is TRBJ2-1, with D hard to call. V was shortened by 0 bases and J by 0 bases, with 9 bases between the two germline ends. The CDR3 has 16 amino acids. The germline gives CDR1 SGHDN, CDR2 FVKESK.